One sample yielded the 3 T cell receptor beta chains listed below, sequenced in a study of CD8 T cells in ankylosing spondylitis. TCRdb re-derived calls from the 5' RACE reads in MiXCR, one entry per CDR3 protein. This sample has roughly 280,000 distinct CDR3 sequences; 20% occur once, and the top ten carry 7.5% to 9.5%. The sequencing input was blood, either unsorted or a sorted T cell fraction (not recorded which). The receptors derive from a male donor with ankylosing spondylitis or in good health (not recorded which).

This rearrangement joins TRBV7-3 to TRBJ2-1, with 12 bases that match TRBD2. This CDR3 comprises 17 residues. V lost 4 bases to trimming and J lost 8 bases; unmatched junction nucleotides: 12. Germline V CDR1 and CDR2: SGHTA, FQGTGA. DNA of the CDR3: TGTGCCAGCAGCTCGGTTTCGACTAGCGGGGGATCCCATGAGCAGTTCTTC. It specifies CASSSVSTSGGSHEQFF.

This clonotype was observed a handful of times. J is TRBJ1-2 and V is TRBV7-2, with 8 bases aligning to TRBD1. V lost 6 bases, J lost 7 bases, and 10 bases stayed unmatched. Germline CDR1 is SGHTA and CDR2 is FQGNSA. CDR3 length: 14 residues. The CDR3 nucleotides read TGTGCCAGCAGGGCTAACAGGGGGTTGGGTGGCTACACCTTC. This translates into CASRANRGLGGYTF.

This clonotype was found a few times. V is TRBV29-1 and J is TRBJ2-5; no clear D gene. CDR3 length: 10 amino acids. Trimming removed 7 bases from V and 4 bases from J, with 7 bases in between. Germline V gives CDR1 SQVTM, CDR2 ANQGSEA. The CDR3 coding sequence is TGCAGCGGAACCCGAGAGACCCAGTACTTC. Protein product: CSGTRETQYF.